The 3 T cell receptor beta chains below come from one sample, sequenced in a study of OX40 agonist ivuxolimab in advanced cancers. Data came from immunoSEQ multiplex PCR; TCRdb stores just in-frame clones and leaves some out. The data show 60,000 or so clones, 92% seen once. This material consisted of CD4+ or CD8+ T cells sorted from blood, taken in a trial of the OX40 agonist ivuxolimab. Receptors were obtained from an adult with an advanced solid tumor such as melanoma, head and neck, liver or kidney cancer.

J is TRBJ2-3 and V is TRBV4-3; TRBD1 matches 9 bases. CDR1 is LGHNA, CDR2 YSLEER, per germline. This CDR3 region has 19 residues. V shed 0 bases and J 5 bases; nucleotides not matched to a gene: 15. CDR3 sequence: CASSQEAGEGQGLGDTQYF. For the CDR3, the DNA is TGCGCCAGCAGCCAAGAAGCAGGGGAGGGACAGGGCCTGGGAGATACGCAGTATTTT.

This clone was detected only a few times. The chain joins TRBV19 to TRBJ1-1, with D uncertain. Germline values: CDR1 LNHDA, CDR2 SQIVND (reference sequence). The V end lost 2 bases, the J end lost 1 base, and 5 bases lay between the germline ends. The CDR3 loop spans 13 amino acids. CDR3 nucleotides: TGTGCCAGTAGTATATTGGGGAACACTGAAGCTTTCTTT. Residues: CASSILGNTEAFF.

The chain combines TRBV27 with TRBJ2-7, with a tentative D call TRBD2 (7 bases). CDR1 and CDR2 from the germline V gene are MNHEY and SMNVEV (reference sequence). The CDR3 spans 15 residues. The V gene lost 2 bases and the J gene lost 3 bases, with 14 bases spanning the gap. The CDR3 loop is CASSLGRGPNYEQYF. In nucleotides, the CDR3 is TGTGCCAGCAGTTTAGGGCGGGGGCCCAACTACGAGCAGTACTTC.